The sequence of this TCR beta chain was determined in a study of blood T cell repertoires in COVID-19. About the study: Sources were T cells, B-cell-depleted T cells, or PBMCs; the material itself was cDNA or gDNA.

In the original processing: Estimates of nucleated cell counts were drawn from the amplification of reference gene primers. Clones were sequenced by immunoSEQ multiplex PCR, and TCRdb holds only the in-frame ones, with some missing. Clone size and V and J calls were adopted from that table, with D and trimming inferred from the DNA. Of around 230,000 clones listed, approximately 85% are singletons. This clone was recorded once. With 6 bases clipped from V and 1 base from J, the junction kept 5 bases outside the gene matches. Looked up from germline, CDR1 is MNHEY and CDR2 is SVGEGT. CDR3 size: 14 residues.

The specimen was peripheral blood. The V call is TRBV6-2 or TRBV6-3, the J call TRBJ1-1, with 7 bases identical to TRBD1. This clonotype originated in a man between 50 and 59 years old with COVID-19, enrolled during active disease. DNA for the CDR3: TGTGCCAGCAGGCCTAACAGGGGGAACACTGAAGCTTTCTTT. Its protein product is CASRPNRGNTEAFF.